Listed below are T cell receptor beta chains from one sample, sequenced in a study of blood T cell repertoires in COVID-19. The protocol was immunoSEQ multiplex PCR, while the TCRdb copy is restricted to in-frame clones and leaves out a portion. Here the sample spans roughly 200,000 clones, 84% being singletons. The material sequenced was peripheral blood. The source of these receptors is a woman of 80 years or more with active or convalescent COVID-19. Each CDR3 is given without its conserved first and last residue.

J gene: TRBJ2-5; V gene: TRBV30; CDR3 protein: AWSVQRETQY
J gene: TRBJ2-1; V gene: TRBV23-1; CDR3 protein: ASAYHRGGYEQF
J gene: TRBJ2-1; V gene: TRBV28; CDR3 protein: ASSRVGEGYNEQF
J gene: TRBJ1-5; V gene: TRBV4-1; CDR3 protein: ASSQGQGDQPQH
J gene: TRBJ2-1; V gene: TRBV6-2/TRBV6-3; CDR3 protein: ASSLDTYNEQF
J gene: TRBJ1-3; V gene: TRBV6-4; CDR3 protein: ASSVGLLGGSSGNTIY
J gene: TRBJ1-5; V gene: TRBV15; CDR3 protein: ATRLSSNQPQH
J gene: TRBJ1-6; V gene: TRBV5-1; CDR3 protein: ASSLQGQGGNSPLH
J gene: TRBJ1-6; V gene: TRBV19; CDR3 protein: ASSIMTGGYSPLH
J gene: TRBJ1-3; V gene: TRBV6-2/TRBV6-3; CDR3 protein: ASSYSSIGNTIY
J gene: TRBJ1-4; V gene: TRBV11-2; CDR3 protein: ASSLRVGLEKLF
J gene: TRBJ1-5; V gene: TRBV19; CDR3 protein: ASTPRNSNQPQH